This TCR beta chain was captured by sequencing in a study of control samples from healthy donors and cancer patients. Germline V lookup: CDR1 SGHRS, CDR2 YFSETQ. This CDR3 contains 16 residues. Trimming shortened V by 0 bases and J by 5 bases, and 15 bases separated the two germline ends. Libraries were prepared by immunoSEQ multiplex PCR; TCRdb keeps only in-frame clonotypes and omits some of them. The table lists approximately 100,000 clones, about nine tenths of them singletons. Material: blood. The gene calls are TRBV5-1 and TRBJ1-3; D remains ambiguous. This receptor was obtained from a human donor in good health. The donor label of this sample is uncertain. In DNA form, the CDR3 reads TGCGCCAGCAGCTTGGAACCGGGGAGATCTCGAAACACCATATATTTT. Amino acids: CASSLEPGRSRNTIYF.